The clone carrying this T cell receptor beta chain was counted ten times or more. As yet, its antigen is unknown. One entry per CDR3 protein results from TCRdb running MiXCR on the RACE reads. This sample yields 340,000 or so distinct CDR3 sequences, of which 6% to 8.5% are seen a single time; 7% to 10% belongs to the top ten. This entry belongs to a study of human T cells and chemical hapten exposure. About the study: DPC at 2% was the sensitizing agent, placed on approximately 2 cm by approximately 2 cm of upper inner arm skin. Recorded diagnoses among the mostly female patients were alopecia areata, totalis or universalis. The study, taken as a whole, reports: Expanded TCRs clustered into significantly more large CDR3 similarity groups than controls, the analysis revealed.

The time point: patch test 1, 2 weeks after DPC sensitization. Treatment: therapeutic diphenylcyclopropenone sensitization with weekly scalp DPC. Blood draws came first, before each patch test. The V gene lost 2 bases and the J gene lost 4 bases, with 20 bases spanning the gap. Germline loops: CDR1 SGHTA, CDR2 FQGNSA. This CDR3 region has 17 residues. Source: whole blood, taken in connection with sensitization to the hapten diphenylcyclopropenone (DPC). The source is a woman between 18 and 30 years old with alopecia areata. Some clones in this sample may be carry-over from other donors' samples. The chain carries TRBV7-2 and TRBJ1-1, with D possibly matching TRBD1 (6 bases). The CDR3, as DNA: TGTGCCAGCAGCTTATCATCTATGGGGACATATATCACTGAAGCTTTCTTT. Its protein product is CASSLSSMGTYITEAFF.